The entry below describes one T cell receptor beta chain. Recruits, aged roughly 18 to 90 years, lived in 25 or so US areas. Participants had their cohort set by participant-reported clinical history. The sample belongs to a study of blood T cell repertoires in COVID-19. Across the study: T cells, B-cell-depleted T cells, or PBMCs provided the cDNA or gDNA that served as material.

Methods used by the authors: Amplification with reference gene primers provided the estimates of nucleated cell counts. Assay used: immunoSEQ multiplex PCR; TCRdb lists only in-frame clones, some missing. The V and J calls and clone size were taken over from that table, and D and trimming were inferred from the DNA. This table holds 450,000 to 500,000 clones, about nine tenths found once. This receptor was obtained from a woman in her fifties or sixties who had recovered from COVID-19. The sequenced material came from PBMCs or T cells enriched from blood (not recorded which).

The CDR3 reads CASSIPGQSYGYTF. The CDR3, as DNA: TGTGCCAGTAGTATACCCGGACAGAGCTATGGCTACACCTTC. The chain couples TRBV19 to TRBJ1-2; a possible D gene is TRBD1 (6 bases). This CDR3 has 14 amino acids. V lost 2 bases, J lost 4 bases, and 11 bases lay in between. Looked up from germline, CDR1 is LNHDA and CDR2 is SQIVND (reference sequence).